This passage covers 12 T cell receptor beta chains from one sample sequenced in a study of OX40 agonist ivuxolimab in advanced cancers. Some clones are missing from TCRdb's copy, which holds only in-frame ones; the method was immunoSEQ multiplex PCR. There are 20,000 or so clones in the sample; 74% occur only once, and 33% lies in the top ten. Sequencing used CD4+ or CD8+ T cells sorted from blood, obtained in a trial of the OX40 agonist ivuxolimab. The receptors here all came from an adult with an advanced solid tumor such as melanoma, head and neck, liver or kidney cancer.

A few counts support this clone. The rearrangement joins TRBV23-1 to TRBJ1-2, with D maybe TRBD1 (5 bases). TRBV23-1 is an ORF for which the function is uncertain. The CDR3 length is 16 residues. Trimming left V 7 bases short and J 4 bases short, with 22 bases between. The CDR3 loop reads CASTPSSGPIGYGYTF. CDR3 DNA: TGCGCCAGCACTCCCTCCTCGGGGCCAATCGGCTATGGCTACACCTTC.

The V and J genes are TRBV28 and TRBJ2-7; TRBD2 matches 11 bases. The CDR3 covers 15 residues. Trimming removed 7 bases from V and 2 bases from J; junction bases left unmatched: 7. Per the germline V gene, CDR1 is MDHEN and CDR2 is SYDVKM. The CDR3 nucleotides read TGTGCCAGCAATCCCCGACTAGCGGGGACCTACGAGCAGTACTTC. This encodes CASNPRLAGTYEQYF.

CDR3 loop: CATSRVEVEGLGAFF. In DNA form, the CDR3 reads TGTGCCACCAGCAGAGTAGAGGTGGAGGGACTTGGAGCTTTCTTT. The chain joins TRBV15 to TRBJ1-1; a weak D match, TRBD1 (5 bases). This CDR3 is 15 amino acids long. From germline, CDR1 is LNHNV and CDR2 YYDKDF (reference sequence). V was pared by 1 base and J by 10 bases, with 19 bases between.

The chain carries TRBV9 and TRBJ2-1; tentatively, D is TRBD1 or TRBD2 (5 bases each). The CDR3 totals 15 residues. Per germline, CDR1 SGDLS and CDR2 YYNGEE. V was trimmed by 4 bases and J by 2 bases, leaving 13 bases between them. CDR3 in amino acids: CASSTGTLAYNEQFF. The DNA of the CDR3 is TGTGCCAGCAGCACCGGGACCCTCGCCTACAATGAGCAGTTCTTC.

This clone was seen a handful of times. The J gene is TRBJ2-3, the V gene TRBV29-1, with 12 bases lining up with TRBD2. This CDR3 region has 15 residues. V shed 3 bases and J 6 bases; nucleotides not matched to a gene: 7. The germline gives CDR1 SQVTM, CDR2 ANQGSEA. Here the CDR3 DNA reads TGCAGCGTTGACCCGGGACTAGCGGGTGTGGATACGCAGTATTTT. Its translation: CSVDPGLAGVDTQYF.

Notes on this clone: Different DNA sequences within this sample yield the same CDR3. J is TRBJ1-1 and V is TRBV6-5; the D gene is possibly TRBD1 (6 bases). CDR3 length: 13 amino acids. Germline loops: CDR1 MNHEY, CDR2 SVGAGI. The V gene lost 7 bases and the J gene lost 1 base, with 10 bases spanning the gap. CDR3 coding DNA: TGTGCCAGCACCTTGACAGGGAACACTGAAGCTTTCTTT. Protein: CASTLTGNTEAFF.

V is TRBV29-1 and J is TRBJ2-1, with TRBD2 as a possible D gene (6 bases). The CDR3 is made up of 13 amino acids. The V gene lost 0 bases and the J gene lost 10 bases, with 13 bases spanning the gap. Germline assignment: CDR1 SQVTM and CDR2 ANQGSEA. The CDR3 sequence: CSVEDGGGEEQFF. CDR3 nucleotide sequence: TGCAGCGTTGAAGATGGCGGAGGGGAAGAGCAGTTCTTC.

This chain uses TRBV19 with TRBJ2-5; D may be TRBD1 or TRBD2 (5 bases each). The CDR3 covers 14 residues. Germline V gene lookup returns CDR1 LNHDA and CDR2 SQIVND (reference sequence). V was clipped by 6 bases and J by 5 bases, with 16 bases between them. Written as DNA, the CDR3 is TGTGCCAGTAGCCCGCCGGGACCGGGGGAGACCCAGTACTTC. Its translation is CASSPPGPGETQYF. Complete variable domain (other parts from reference TRBV19 and TRBJ2-5): DGGITQSPKYLFRKEGQNVTLSCEQNLNHDAMYWYRQDPGQGLRLIYYSQIVNDFQKGDIAEGYSVSREKKESFPLTVTSAQKNPTAFYLCASSPPGPGETQYFGPGTRLLVL.

This sequence joins TRBV19 and TRBJ1-1; no firm D call. This CDR3 is built from 13 residues. With 6 bases removed from V and 5 bases from J, the gap between germline ends came to 13 bases. Looked up from germline, CDR1 is LNHDA and CDR2 is SQIVND (reference sequence). This CDR3 reads CASSPIRGTEAFF. CDR3 coding DNA: TGTGCCAGTAGCCCCATTCGAGGGACTGAAGCTTTCTTT.

V and J are TRBV28 and TRBJ2-3, with D possibly being TRBD1 or TRBD2 (5 bases each). CDR3 size: 16 residues. V was clipped by 5 bases and J by 3 bases, with 18 bases between them. Germline V gene sequence: CDR1 MDHEN, CDR2 SYDVKM. This chain's CDR3 is CASSPKQVRGTDTQYF. CDR3 in DNA: TGTGCCAGCAGTCCCAAACAGGTACGGGGAACAGATACGCAGTATTTT.

This chain connects TRBV5-5 to TRBJ1-2; D not resolved. The CDR3 totals 14 residues. In germline, CDR1 is SGHKS, CDR2 YYEKEE (reference sequence). V dropped 2 bases and J dropped 4 bases, with 12 bases sitting between them. CDR3 coding DNA: TGTGCCAGCAGCTTTATCCGAGACCTCTATGGCTACACCTTC. This translates into CASSFIRDLYGYTF. Together with reference TRBV5-5 and TRBJ1-2, the CDR3 gives the full variable domain: DAGVTQSPTHLIKTRGQQVTLRCSPISGHKSVSWYQQVLGQGPQFIFQYYEKEERGRGNFPDRFSARQFPNYSSELNVNALLLGDSALYLCASSFIRDLYGYTFGSGTRLTVV.

The rearrangement links TRBV5-5 to TRBJ1-1; weak D call: TRBD1 (6 bases). The CDR3 covers 11 residues. The germline CDR1 and CDR2 sequences are SGHKS and YYEKEE (reference sequence). Trimming removed 3 bases from V and 9 bases from J, with 9 bases in between. CDR3 protein: CASSSTGKAFF. The CDR3 DNA follows: TGTGCCAGCAGCTCGACAGGAAAAGCTTTCTTT.